This TCR beta chain was identified in a study of early T cells in non-severe SARS-CoV-2 infection. Unique molecular identifiers were affixed to single, distinct cDNA molecules. TCRdb analysed the 5' RACE reads with MiXCR anew, one entry per CDR3 protein. The repertoire holds under 70,000 distinct CDR3 sequences, with 4.5% to 7.5% as singletons. CDR3 size: 13 residues. V was cut by 3 bases and J by 6 bases, with 9 bases left in between. Germline V gives CDR1 MNHEY, CDR2 SMNVEV (reference sequence). V usage is TRBV27 and J usage is TRBJ2-1, with D possibly being TRBD2 (6 bases). The TCR sequence derives from an adult who was a healthcare worker with PCR-confirmed SARS-CoV-2 infection or an uninfected control (not recorded which). Sequenced here: whole blood, sampled at baseline. The CDR3 is CASSLEGLNEQFF. The CDR3 DNA is TGTGCCAGCAGTTTGGAGGGCCTCAATGAGCAGTTCTTC.